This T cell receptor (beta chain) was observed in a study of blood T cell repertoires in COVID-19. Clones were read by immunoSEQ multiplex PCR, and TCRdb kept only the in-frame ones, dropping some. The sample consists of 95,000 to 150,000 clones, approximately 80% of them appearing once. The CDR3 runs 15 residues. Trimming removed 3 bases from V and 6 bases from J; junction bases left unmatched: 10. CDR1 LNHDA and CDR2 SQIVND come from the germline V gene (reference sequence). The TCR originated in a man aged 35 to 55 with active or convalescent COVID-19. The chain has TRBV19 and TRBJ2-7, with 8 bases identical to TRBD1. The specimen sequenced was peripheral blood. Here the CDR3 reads CASSIGRTGLGEQYF. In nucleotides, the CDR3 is TGTGCCAGTAGTATTGGGAGGACAGGGCTAGGCGAGCAGTACTTC. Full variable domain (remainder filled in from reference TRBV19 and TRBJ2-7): DGGITQSPKYLFRKEGQNVTLSCEQNLNHDAMYWYRQDPGQGLRLIYYSQIVNDFQKGDIAEGYSVSREKKESFPLTVTSAQKNPTAFYLCASSIGRTGLGEQYFGPGTRLTVT.